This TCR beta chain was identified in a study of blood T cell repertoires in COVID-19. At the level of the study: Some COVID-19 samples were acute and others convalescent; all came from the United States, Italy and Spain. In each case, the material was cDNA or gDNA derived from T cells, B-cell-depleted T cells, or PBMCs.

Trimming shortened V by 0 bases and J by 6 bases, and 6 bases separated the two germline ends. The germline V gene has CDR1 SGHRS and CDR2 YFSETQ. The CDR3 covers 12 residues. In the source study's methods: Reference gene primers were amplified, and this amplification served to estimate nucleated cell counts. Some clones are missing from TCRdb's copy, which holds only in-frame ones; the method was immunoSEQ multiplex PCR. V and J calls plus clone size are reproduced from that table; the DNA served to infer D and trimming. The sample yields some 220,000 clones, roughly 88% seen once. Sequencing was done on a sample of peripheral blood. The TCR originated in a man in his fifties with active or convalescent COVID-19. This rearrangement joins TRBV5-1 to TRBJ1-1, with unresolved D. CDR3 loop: CASSLAGPEAFF. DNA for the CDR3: TGCGCCAGCAGCTTGGCCGGTCCTGAAGCTTTCTTT. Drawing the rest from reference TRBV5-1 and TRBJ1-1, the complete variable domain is KAGVTQTPRYLIKTRGQQVTLSCSPISGHRSVSWYQQTPGQGLQFLFEYFSETQRNKGNFPGRFSGRQFSNSRSEMNVSTLELGDSALYLCASSLAGPEAFFGQGTRLTVV.